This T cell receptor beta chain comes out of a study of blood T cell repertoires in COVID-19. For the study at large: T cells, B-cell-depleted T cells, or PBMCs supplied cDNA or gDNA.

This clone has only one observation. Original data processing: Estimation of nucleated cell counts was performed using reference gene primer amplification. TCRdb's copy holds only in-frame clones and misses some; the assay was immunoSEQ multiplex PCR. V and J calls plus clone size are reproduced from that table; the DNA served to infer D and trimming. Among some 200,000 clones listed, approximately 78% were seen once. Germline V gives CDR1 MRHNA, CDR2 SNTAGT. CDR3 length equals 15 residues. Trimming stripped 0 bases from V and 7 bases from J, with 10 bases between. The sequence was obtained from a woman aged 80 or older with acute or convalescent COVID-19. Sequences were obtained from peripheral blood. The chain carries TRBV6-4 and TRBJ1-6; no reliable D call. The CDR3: CASSDSAAPNSPLHF. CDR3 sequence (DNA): TGTGCCAGCAGTGACTCGGCGGCCCCAAATTCACCCCTCCACTTT.